A single sample is the source of the 32 T cell receptor beta chains below, sequenced in a study of CD8+CD57+ T cells in acquired aplastic anemia (dated by TCRdb to the late 2010s). Sequencing was carried out with an Illumina HiSeq 2000. TCR beta VDJ combination and CDR3 sequence profiling used genomic DNA as the template. In-frame beta chains were kept once TCRdb had trimmed the public reads at Q25 with fastp and called clones with MiXCR. Each entry is one CDR3 protein sequence, shown with its most common DNA and genes. This sample comprises about 160,000 distinct CDR3 sequences, roughly 45% of them detected only once. Of the sample, 0.85% to 1.3% falls within the top ten clones. Material: sorted CD4+, CD8+, or CD8+CD57+ T cells (not recorded which) from PBMCs. Receptors originate from a human donor in good health.

This clonotype was detected only a few times. The V call is TRBV6-2 or TRBV6-3, the J call TRBJ1-5; 7 nucleotides line up with TRBD1. The V gene end was trimmed by 6 bases and the J gene end by 0 bases; junction bases not matched to a gene: 5. Looked up from germline, CDR1 is MNHEY and CDR2 is SVGEGT. The CDR3 contains 15 residues. CDR3: CASSLTGNSNQPQHF. CDR3 in DNA: TGTGCCAGCAGCCTGACAGGGAATAGCAATCAGCCCCAGCATTTT.

This clonotype was observed a handful of times. This chain links TRBV12-3 or TRBV12-4 with TRBJ2-2; 12 nucleotides line up with TRBD2. The CDR3 covers 16 residues. Trimming removed 6 bases from V and 5 bases from J; junction bases left unmatched: 7. The CDR3 nucleotides are TGTGCCAGCAGGTCTAGCGGGGGGGCCTATACCGGGGAGCTGTTTTTT. It specifies CASRSSGGAYTGELFF.

CDR3 region: CASRLTAGGQETQYF. The CDR3 nucleotides read TGTGCCAGCAGGTTAACAGCGGGGGGGCAAGAGACCCAGTACTTC. The rearrangement uses TRBV2 and TRBJ2-5; 10 bases are shared with TRBD2. Germline CDR1 and CDR2: SNHLY and FYNNEI. With 6 bases clipped from V and 2 bases from J, the junction kept 6 bases outside the gene matches. The CDR3 covers 15 residues.

This clonotype occurred once. The chain combines TRBV20-1 with TRBJ1-2; D may be TRBD1 (6 bases). CDR3 length: 12 residues. V lost 7 bases and J lost 5, with 14 bases in between. The V gene's germline CDR1 is DFQATT and CDR2 SNEGSKA (reference sequence). CDR3 amino acids: CSVPGTFYGYTF. The CDR3 nucleotides read TGCAGTGTGCCGGGGACATTTTATGGCTACACCTTC.

This clonotype was counted at least ten times. This sequence joins TRBV3-1 and TRBJ2-3; TRBD2 matches at 7 bases. Germline V gene lookup returns CDR1 LGHDT and CDR2 YNNKEL (reference sequence). After removal of 1 base from V and 0 bases from J, the junction contained 1 base not matched to a gene. The CDR3 is 15 amino acids. The CDR3 spells CASSQGLASTDTQYF. As DNA, the CDR3 is TGTGCCAGCAGCCAAGGACTAGCTAGCACAGATACGCAGTATTTT.

This clonotype has only one observation. The chain joins TRBV7-2 to TRBJ1-2; 7 bases fit TRBD1. The germline CDR1 and CDR2 sequences are SGHTA and FQGNSA. V lost 4 bases and J lost 2; bases outside the gene matches: 7. The CDR3 is 15 amino acids. The CDR3 DNA is TGTGCCAGCAGCTCATCAGGGGACAGCAACTATGGCTACACCTTC. Amino acids: CASSSSGDSNYGYTF.

The chain joins TRBV11-2 to TRBJ2-3, with 13 bases lining up with TRBD2. The V gene's germline CDR1 is SGHAT and CDR2 FQNNGV. CDR3 size: 16 residues. Trimming took 5 bases from V and 8 from J; bases not matched to a gene: 10. The CDR3 sequence: CASSHTSGGAPGTQYF. As DNA, the CDR3 is TGTGCCAGCAGCCACACTAGCGGGGGGGCCCCGGGTACGCAGTATTTT.

V and J are TRBV24-1 and TRBJ2-3; 9 nucleotides align to TRBD2. The CDR3 covers 18 residues. The germline V gene has CDR1 KGHDR and CDR2 SFDVKD. J gave up 2 bases and V 3 bases, and 11 bases lay outside the gene matches. The CDR3 reads CATSDHSGLAGITDTQYF. DNA of the CDR3: TGTGCCACCAGTGATCACTCAGGGCTAGCGGGAATCACAGATACGCAGTATTTT.

This clonotype has more than one count but fewer than ten. V and J are TRBV18 and TRBJ1-2; D is unresolved. Trimming left V 2 bases short and J 4 bases short, with 8 bases between. This CDR3 contains 13 residues. Germline loops: CDR1 KGHSH, CDR2 LQKENI. CDR3 protein: CASSPENSYGYTF. The DNA for the CDR3 is TGTGCCAGCTCACCAGAGAACAGCTATGGCTACACCTTC.

This clonotype was picked up many times. The CDR3: CATSRGGTSNTEAFF. Written as DNA, the CDR3 is TGTGCCACCAGCAGAGGGGGGACATCCAACACTGAAGCTTTCTTT. The chain recombines TRBV15 with TRBJ1-1; the D gene is possibly TRBD1 (6 bases). The CDR3 has 15 residues. In germline, CDR1 is LNHNV, CDR2 YYDKDF (reference sequence). The V gene lost 1 base and the J gene lost 2 bases, with 11 bases spanning the gap.

CDR3 loop: CASSEFNGYTF. CDR3 DNA: TGTGCCAGCAGTGAATTTAATGGCTACACCTTC. The V call is TRBV25-1, the J call TRBJ1-2, with no clear D. Germline V gene data show CDR1 as MGHDK and CDR2 as SYGVNS. This CDR3 has 11 residues. Trimming took off 1 base at V and 6 bases at J, with 3 bases between the two ends.

This clonotype was seen once. The CDR3 ends on some other residue instead of the conserved phenylalanine or tryptophan, so this is likely a read error. This sequence joins TRBV6-1 and TRBJ2-7, with 11 bases fitting TRBD2. Germline V gives CDR1 MNHNS, CDR2 SASEGT. The CDR3 runs 15 residues. V lost 6 bases and J lost 2; bases outside the gene matches: 6. CDR3 DNA: TGTGCCAGCAGCGCACTAGCGGGAGTCCCCTACGAGCAGTACGCC. Translating it yields CASSALAGVPYEQYA.

In regard to this clonotype: Given a much more abundant clone one base away, this may be a read error. The chain is built from TRBV2 and TRBJ2-7, with D perhaps matching TRBD2 (5 bases). The germline V and J ends were trimmed by 8 bases and 9 bases, with 14 bases remaining between them. The CDR3 runs 11 residues. CDR1 is SNHLY, CDR2 FYNNEI, per germline. CDR3 loop: CASLLGWGQYF. CDR3 nucleotides: TGTGCCAGCCTACTAGGGTGGGGGCAGTACTTC.

This clonotype was seen a handful of times. The junction differs from germline at one of its ends, possibly a read error. The CDR3 sequence is CASSFTSGYNEQYF. In DNA form, the CDR3 reads TGCGCCAGCAGCTTTACTAGCGGCTACAATGAGCAGTATTTT. The chain combines TRBV7-2 with TRBJ2-3, with 8 bases that match TRBD2. Germline assignment: CDR1 SGHTA and CDR2 FQGNSA. The CDR3 has 14 amino acids. Full variable domain (outside the CDR3, taken from reference TRBV7-2 and TRBJ2-3): GAGVSQSPSNKVTEKGKDVELRCDPISGHTALYWYRQSLGQGLEFLIYFQGNSAPDKSGLPSDRFSAERTGGSVSTLTIQRTQQEDSAVYLCASSFTSGYNEQYFGPGTRLTVL.

The chain combines TRBV24-1 with TRBJ1-5; possibly TRBD1 for D (6 bases). Germline CDR1 and CDR2: KGHDR and SFDVKD. The ends were cut back, 6 bases at V and 2 bases at J, with 7 bases in the middle. The CDR3 totals 13 residues. In nucleotides, the CDR3 is TGTGCCACCAGTTGGACAGGCAATCAGCCCCAGCATTTT. Amino acids: CATSWTGNQPQHF.

This clonotype came up many times. The J gene is TRBJ2-1, the V gene TRBV7-2; no clear D gene. The CDR3 consists of 12 residues. V was trimmed by 5 bases and J by 5 bases, leaving 7 bases between them. Per the germline V gene, CDR1 is SGHTA and CDR2 is FQGNSA. The CDR3 loop reads CASSPSHNEQFF. CDR3 DNA sequence: TGTGCCAGCAGCCCCTCTCACAATGAGCAGTTCTTC. The variable domain in full, with the rest retrieved from reference TRBV7-2 and TRBJ2-1, is GAGVSQSPSNKVTEKGKDVELRCDPISGHTALYWYRQSLGQGLEFLIYFQGNSAPDKSGLPSDRFSAERTGGSVSTLTIQRTQQEDSAVYLCASSPSHNEQFFGPGTRLTVL.

The chain carries TRBV29-1 and TRBJ2-2; 12 bases match TRBD1. Germline CDR1 and CDR2: SQVTM and ANQGSEA. After removal of 4 bases from V and 4 bases from J, the junction contained 4 bases not matched to a gene. The CDR3 length is 15 residues. This CDR3 is CSVGAGQGATGELFF. Written as DNA, the CDR3 is TGCAGCGTTGGGGCGGGACAGGGGGCCACCGGGGAGCTGTTTTTT.

The chain couples TRBV6-1 to TRBJ2-7; the D is unclear. Germline CDR1 MNHNS, CDR2 SASEGT. The CDR3 extends over 13 amino acids. V was cut by 7 bases and J by 0 bases, with 10 bases left in between. This chain's CDR3 is CASTGGNSYEQYF. The CDR3 DNA reads TGTGCCAGCACGGGTGGAAACTCCTACGAGCAGTACTTC.

Concerning this clonotype: One end of the junction does not line up with germline, which may come from a read error. This chain connects TRBV7-2 to TRBJ2-2, with 8 bases aligning to TRBD1. The CDR3 length is 14 residues. Germline V gives CDR1 SGHTA, CDR2 FQGNSA. CDR3 DNA: TGTGCCAGCAGATCGGGACAGGACACCGGGGGGCTGTTTTTT. It codes for CASRSGQDTGGLFF. Complete variable domain (other parts from reference TRBV7-2 and TRBJ2-2): GAGVSQSPSNKVTEKGKDVELRCDPISGHTALYWYRQSLGQGLEFLIYFQGNSAPDKSGLPSDRFSAERTGGSVSTLTIQRTQQEDSAVYLCASRSGQDTGGLFFGEGSRLTVL.

Ten or more counts support this clonotype. The chain uses TRBV7-6 and TRBJ1-2; D call uncertain. CDR3 length: 13 amino acids. The ends were cut back, 5 bases at V and 8 bases at J, with 15 bases in the middle. CDR1 is SGHVS, CDR2 FNYEAQ, per germline. CDR3 sequence: CASSDSFTGGYTF. For the CDR3, the DNA is TGTGCCAGCAGCGATTCTTTTACTGGCGGCTACACCTTC. The entire variable domain, with the rest obtained from reference TRBV7-6 and TRBJ1-2, is as follows: GAGVSQSPRYKVTKRGQDVALRCDPISGHVSLYWYRQALGQGPEFLTYFNYEAQQDKSGLPNDRFSAERPEGSISTLTIQRTEQRDSAMYRCASSDSFTGGYTFGSGTRLTVV.

The chain recombines TRBV30 with TRBJ1-4; no firm D call. Trimming cost V 0 bases and J 5 bases, with 13 bases left between them. Germline-derived CDR1 and CDR2 are GTSNPN and SVGIG (reference sequence). The CDR3 spans 15 residues. As DNA, the CDR3 is TGTGCCTGGAGTGTACGGGCCTTCGGGAATGAAAAACTGTTTTTT. Amino acid sequence: CAWSVRAFGNEKLFF.

The rearrangement uses TRBV10-2 and TRBJ2-5; D unresolved. V was pared by 3 bases and J by 0 bases, with 11 bases between. The CDR3 totals 15 residues. Germline values: CDR1 WSHSY, CDR2 SAAADI. The CDR3 sequence is CASSDLAEYQETQYF. The CDR3 DNA sequence: TGCGCCAGCAGTGACTTAGCCGAGTACCAAGAGACCCAGTACTTC.

Remarks on this clonotype: This may arise from a read error, as a much more abundant clone is one base away. This chain links TRBV4-1 with TRBJ2-5; D might be TRBD2 (6 bases). CDR3 length: 16 amino acids. Per germline, CDR1 MGHRA and CDR2 YSYEKL. The CDR3 reads CASSLQPPGQRETQCF. As DNA, the CDR3 is TGCGCCAGCAGCCTCCAACCCCCGGGGCAACGGGAGACCCAGTGCTTC.

In the case of this clonotype: A much larger clone differs from this one at a single base, so this may be a read error. The chain joins TRBV2 to TRBJ1-2; 7 bases are a match to TRBD1. CDR1 and CDR2 (germline): SNHLY, FYNNEI. The CDR3 is 16 amino acids. This CDR3 reads CAGSEGGARGSYGYTF. CDR3 nucleotide sequence: TGTGCCGGCAGTGAAGGCGGGGCCAGGGGGAGCTATGGCTACACCTTC.

The chain uses TRBV15 and TRBJ1-3; D is ambiguous. CDR3 length: 15 residues. In germline, CDR1 is LNHNV, CDR2 YYDKDF (reference sequence). The V end was cut by 5 bases, the J end by 0 bases, with 11 bases between. The CDR3 spells CATSVQLFSGNTIYF. The CDR3, as DNA: TGTGCCACCAGCGTCCAATTGTTCTCTGGAAACACCATATATTTT.

To note about this clonotype: The germline gene is not matched at one end of the junction; a read error may be the cause. V gene TRBV18 combines with J gene TRBJ1-2; tentative D call: TRBD1 (5 bases). Germline V gene lookup returns CDR1 KGHSH and CDR2 LQKENI. The CDR3 contains 14 residues. The CDR3 DNA is TGTGCCAGCTCACCACGTCAGGGCGACTATGGCTGCACCTTC. This encodes CASSPRQGDYGCTF.

This clonotype was counted ten times or more. This chain joins TRBV5-6 and TRBJ1-5; perhaps TRBD1 as D (5 bases). The germline V gene has CDR1 SGHDT and CDR2 YYEEEE. V was clipped by 4 bases and J by 5 bases, with 16 bases between them. This CDR3 is 15 amino acids long. The CDR3 region has the DNA TGTGCCAGCAGCCGGGGCTTCAAGGCGGATCAGCCCCAGCATTTT. This encodes CASSRGFKADQPQHF.

This chain links TRBV5-4 with TRBJ1-1; D is uncertain. Trimming cost V 0 bases and J 3 bases, with 12 bases left between them. The CDR3 sequence is 15 residues long. Looked up from germline, CDR1 is SGHNT and CDR2 is YYREEE (reference sequence). The CDR3 bases are TGTGCCAGCAGCTTGGGCGTGTTGGTCGACACTGAAGCTTTCTTT. Its translation: CASSLGVLVDTEAFF.

This clonotype was seen at least ten times. V is TRBV19 and J is TRBJ1-1; 9 bases align to TRBD1. The V and J ends lost 5 bases and 4 bases, in that order; junction bases with no gene match: 5. The V gene's germline CDR1 is LNHDA and CDR2 SQIVND (reference sequence). The CDR3 spans 14 residues. The CDR3 DNA reads as TGTGCCAGTAGTCCGGGACAGGGTGGCACTGAAGCTTTCTTT. This translates into CASSPGQGGTEAFF.

The J gene is TRBJ2-7, the V gene TRBV7-2, with TRBD1 matching 7 bases. This CDR3 has 15 amino acids. From germline, CDR1 is SGHTA and CDR2 FQGNSA. V lost 5 bases, J lost 3 bases, and 10 bases stayed unmatched. CDR3 residues: CASSVRQGPGYEQYF. The DNA of the CDR3 is TGTGCCAGCAGCGTTCGACAGGGACCAGGCTACGAGCAGTACTTC.

This chain connects TRBV24-1 to TRBJ2-3; D is possibly TRBD1 or TRBD2 (5 bases each). This CDR3 spans 15 amino acids. Between the trimmed V and J ends, which lost 5 bases and 1 base, there was a span of 12 bases. Per germline, CDR1 KGHDR and CDR2 SFDVKD. CDR3 sequence: CATSAGTRGTDTQYF. The CDR3 DNA reads TGTGCCACCAGTGCCGGGACGCGGGGCACAGATACGCAGTATTTT.

The sample holds many counts of this clonotype. The gene calls are TRBV5-1 and TRBJ2-2; TRBD1 aligns across 11 bases. CDR1 SGHRS and CDR2 YFSETQ come from the germline V gene. Trimming took 3 bases from V and 4 from J; bases not matched to a gene: 5. CDR3 length equals 16 residues. As DNA, the CDR3 is TGCGCCAGCAGCTACACCGGGACAGGGGGCACCGGGGAGCTGTTTTTT. It encodes CASSYTGTGGTGELFF. The full variable domain, with the rest looked up from reference TRBV5-1 and TRBJ2-2, is KAGVTQTPRYLIKTRGQQVTLSCSPISGHRSVSWYQQTPGQGLQFLFEYFSETQRNKGNFPGRFSGRQFSNSRSEMNVSTLELGDSALYLCASSYTGTGGTGELFFGEGSRLTVL.